One and the same sample provided the 28 T cell receptor beta chains below, sequenced in a study of cytomegalovirus exposure and HLA in healthy donors. In the PCR, 60 Vbeta and 13 Jbeta primers were used. Assay used: immunoSEQ multiplex PCR; TCRdb lists only in-frame clones, some missing. The sample lists 100,000 or so clones, about 74% seen once, with 2% to 3% in the top ten. The sequenced sample was PBMCs. The receptors shown here come from a female donor in good health and CMV-seronegative.

The DNA for the CDR3 is TGTGCCAGTAGTAACACAGGACTAGCGCTGGAGACCCAGTACTTC. As protein: CASSNTGLALETQYF. V is TRBV19 and J is TRBJ2-5, with 9 bases that match TRBD2. The germline V gene encodes CDR1 LNHDA and CDR2 SQIVND (reference sequence). V was pared by 4 bases and J by 5 bases, with 8 bases of the junction left unmatched. The CDR3 spans 15 residues.

J is TRBJ2-2 and V is TRBV4-3; 9 bases line up with TRBD1. Trimming cost V 1 base and J 5 bases; bases outside gene matches: 8. CDR1 and CDR2 (germline): LGHNA, YSLEER. This CDR3 comprises 17 residues. In DNA, the CDR3 is TGCGCCAGCAGCCAAGCGGCGGACAGGGGTCGGACCGGGGAGCTGTTTTTT. The encoded protein is CASSQAADRGRTGELFF.

This clone has a handful of counts. This chain links TRBV5-1 with TRBJ2-7; 9 bases are shared with TRBD2. Per the germline V gene, CDR1 is SGHRS and CDR2 is YFSETQ. CDR3 length equals 16 residues. The V gene end was trimmed by 4 bases and the J gene end by 0 bases; junction bases not matched to a gene: 8. This chain's CDR3 is CASSVTSGVVSYEQYF. The DNA for the CDR3 is TGCGCCAGCAGCGTGACTAGCGGTGTGGTCTCCTACGAGCAGTACTTC.

The chain uses TRBV30 and TRBJ2-5; 10 bases line up with TRBD2. Germline CDR1 and CDR2: GTSNPN and SVGIG (reference sequence). The length of the CDR3 is 15 residues. Losses at the gene ends were 4 bases for V and 5 bases for J; bases not matched to a gene: 10. The CDR3 reads CAWKPSLAGAETQYF. DNA for the CDR3: TGTGCCTGGAAGCCCTCCCTAGCGGGGGCTGAGACCCAGTACTTC. Supplemented by reference TRBV30 and TRBJ2-5, the full variable domain reads SQTIHQWPATLVQPVGSPLSLECTVEGTSNPNLYWYRQAAGRGLQLLFYSVGIGQISSEVPQNLSASRPQDRQFILSSKKLLLSDSGFYLCAWKPSLAGAETQYFGPGTRLLVL.

CDR3 nucleotide sequence: TGTGCCAGCAGCCAAGCCCGGGGGGTTTACAATGAGCAGTTCTTC. Protein product: CASSQARGVYNEQFF. V usage is TRBV4-2 and J usage is TRBJ2-1, with 7 bases matching TRBD2. V lost 1 base to trimming and J lost 4 bases; unmatched junction nucleotides: 4. The CDR3 loop spans 15 amino acids. Germline assignment: CDR1 LGHNA and CDR2 YNFKEQ.

V and J are TRBV5-4 and TRBJ1-2; TRBD1 matches 8 bases. Unmatched junction bases numbered 6, after V lost 2 bases and J lost 6 bases. This CDR3 region has 14 residues. From germline, CDR1 is SGHNT and CDR2 YYREEE (reference sequence). The chain's CDR3 is CASSLNRGVDGYTF. The CDR3 DNA is TGTGCCAGCAGCTTAAACAGGGGGGTAGATGGCTACACCTTC.

This clone was seen more than once but under ten times. This chain joins TRBV4-2 and TRBJ1-1; D not certain. CDR1 LGHNA and CDR2 YNFKEQ come from the germline V gene. The CDR3 length is 14 residues. V gave up 10 bases and J gave up 0 bases, with 15 bases separating them. Written as DNA, the CDR3 is TGTGCCACGACTAGTAACAGCCTGAACACTGAAGCTTTCTTT. It is translated as CATTSNSLNTEAFF.

The V gene is TRBV10-3, the J gene TRBJ2-5, with a possible D match to TRBD1 (6 bases). The germline V gene has CDR1 ENHRY and CDR2 SYGVKD. CDR3 length: 14 residues. Trimming stripped 0 bases from V and 10 bases from J, with 15 bases between. CDR3 DNA: TGTGCCATCAGTGAGTCGGCAGGGGATATTTACCAGTACTTC. The encoded protein is CAISESAGDIYQYF.

The chain couples TRBV4-2 to TRBJ2-5, with D possibly matching TRBD1 (6 bases). The V end lost 1 base, the J end lost 5 bases, and 20 bases lay between the germline ends. The CDR3 covers 17 residues. Germline V lookup: CDR1 LGHNA, CDR2 YNFKEQ. In DNA, the CDR3 is TGTGCCAGCAGCCAAGTGGGGGCCGCAGGGCCCCTGGAGACCCAGTACTTC. It specifies CASSQVGAAGPLETQYF.

The rearrangement joins TRBV7-8 to TRBJ2-5, with D maybe TRBD2 (5 bases). From germline, CDR1 is SGHVS and CDR2 FQNEAQ. CDR3 length: 15 residues. The V gene lost 5 bases and the J gene lost 4 bases, with 17 bases spanning the gap. CDR3 sequence reads: CASSLRAAWGETQYF. DNA for the CDR3: TGTGCCAGCAGCCTGAGGGCAGCTTGGGGAGAGACCCAGTACTTC.

The chain employs TRBV7-3 and TRBJ2-1; no definite D call. The CDR3 length is 15 residues. CDR1 is SGHTA, CDR2 FQGTGA, per germline. Deletions cut 2 bases from V and 8 bases from J, with 16 bases between. DNA for the CDR3: TGTGCCAGCAGCTTATCGCCAGGCCGGTTTCATGAGCAGTTCTTC. This sequence encodes CASSLSPGRFHEQFF.

The chain carries TRBV6-1 and TRBJ1-2; D is ambiguous. This CDR3 has 12 residues. V was cut by 6 bases and J by 4 bases, with 9 bases left in between. Per the germline V gene, CDR1 is MNHNS and CDR2 is SASEGT. The CDR3 coding sequence is TGTGCCAGCAGGACCGGGTCCTATGGCTACACCTTC. It yields the protein CASRTGSYGYTF.

J is TRBJ2-7 and V is TRBV11-2; TRBD2 agrees at 7 bases. From germline, CDR1 is SGHAT and CDR2 FQNNGV. This CDR3 has 16 residues. J was trimmed by 4 bases and V by 4 bases; bases with no gene match: 13. CDR3 in DNA: TGTGCCAGCAGCTATAGGGGAGGCCTAGCGGTATACGAGCAGTACTTC. Residues: CASSYRGGLAVYEQYF.

The V gene is TRBV27, the J gene TRBJ1-1, with a weak D call TRBD1 (5 bases). The CDR3 is 11 residues long. V lost 4 bases and J 10 bases, leaving 10 bases between the germline ends. In germline, CDR1 is MNHEY, CDR2 SMNVEV (reference sequence). CDR3 coding DNA: TGTGCCAGCAGTTCGTGGGGGGGAGCTTTCTTT. Its protein is CASSSWGGAFF.

The rearrangement uses TRBV7-2 and TRBJ2-2, with D possibly being TRBD2 (5 bases). The CDR3 totals 15 residues. V gave up 5 bases and J gave up 2 bases, with 12 bases separating them. CDR1 and CDR2 from the germline V gene are SGHTA and FQGNSA. The CDR3 nucleotides read TGTGCCAGCAGCCTGAAGGCGGGCAACACCGGGGAGCTGTTTTTT. It specifies CASSLKAGNTGELFF.

The rearrangement links TRBV30 to TRBJ1-4, with D tentatively TRBD1 (5 bases). Trimming cost V 2 bases and J 8 bases, with 15 bases left between them. CDR1 and CDR2 from the germline V gene are GTSNPN and SVGIG (reference sequence). The CDR3 spans 14 residues. The CDR3: CAWSIGTNGEKLFF. The CDR3 DNA reads TGTGCCTGGAGTATAGGGACTAATGGCGAAAAACTGTTTTTT.

The chain combines TRBV7-9 with TRBJ2-1; TRBD2 matches at 10 bases. Germline V gives CDR1 SEHNR, CDR2 FQNEAQ (reference sequence). The CDR3 is made up of 15 amino acids. J gave up 8 bases and V 6 bases, and 10 bases lay outside the gene matches. This chain's CDR3 is CASRTERGGRDEQFF. The CDR3 nucleotides are TGTGCCAGCAGAACGGAGCGGGGGGGTAGGGATGAGCAGTTCTTC.

The J gene is TRBJ2-4, the V gene TRBV12-5; 10 bases are shared with TRBD1. The trim removed 5 bases at V and 9 bases at J, leaving 7 bases unmatched. The CDR3 is made up of 14 amino acids. From germline, CDR1 is LGHNT and CDR2 FRNRAP. The CDR3, as DNA: TGTGCTAGTGGTCCGGGACAGGGGACGGGCATTCAGTACTTC. It codes for CASGPGQGTGIQYF. Variable domain in full (rest from reference TRBV12-5 and TRBJ2-4): DARVTQTPRHKVTEMGQEVTMRCQPILGHNTVFWYRQTMMQGLELLAYFRNRAPLDDSGMPKDRFSAEMPDATLATLKIQPSEPRDSAVYFCASGPGQGTGIQYFGAGTRLSVL.

The V gene is TRBV2, the J gene TRBJ1-2; D is unresolved. This CDR3 region has 13 residues. The germline V gene encodes CDR1 SNHLY and CDR2 FYNNEI. The germline V and J ends were trimmed by 2 bases and 3 bases, with 7 bases remaining between them. The CDR3 protein is CASSEIAYYGYTF. The CDR3 nucleotides are TGTGCCAGCAGTGAAATAGCTTACTATGGCTACACCTTC.

This clone was picked up one time. The chain is built from TRBV19 and TRBJ1-6, with TRBD1 identical over 12 bases. The CDR3 totals 18 residues. Trimming at V came to 5 bases and at J to 10 bases, leaving 15 bases not matched to a gene. Germline V CDR1 and CDR2: LNHDA, SQIVND (reference sequence). CDR3 residues: CASSWAGQGASLRSPLHF. The CDR3 coding sequence is TGTGCCAGTAGTTGGGCGGGACAGGGGGCGAGTTTGAGATCACCCCTCCACTTT.

The rearrangement uses TRBV19 and TRBJ2-1, with a tentative D call TRBD2 (8 bases). Trimming shortened V by 3 bases and J by 7 bases, and 13 bases separated the two germline ends. Germline values: CDR1 LNHDA, CDR2 SQIVND (reference sequence). This CDR3 spans 14 amino acids. In DNA, the CDR3 is TGTGCCAGTAGTATCGGGAGGGGGCAAAATGAGCAGTTCTTC. Amino acid sequence: CASSIGRGQNEQFF. The full variable domain, rest sourced from reference TRBV19 and TRBJ2-1, is DGGITQSPKYLFRKEGQNVTLSCEQNLNHDAMYWYRQDPGQGLRLIYYSQIVNDFQKGDIAEGYSVSREKKESFPLTVTSAQKNPTAFYLCASSIGRGQNEQFFGPGTRLTVL.

The chain recombines TRBV27 with TRBJ2-1; 7 bases are a match to TRBD1. Germline values: CDR1 MNHEY, CDR2 SMNVEV (reference sequence). This CDR3 is built from 13 residues. Germline trimming cut 5 bases from V and 9 bases from J; bases unmatched to any gene: 7. The CDR3 bases are TGTGCCAGCAGTCTCGACAGGGCAGGTGAGCAGTTCTTC. Protein: CASSLDRAGEQFF.

A word on this clone: The junction shows a germline mismatch at one end, possibly a read error. The chain couples TRBV7-9 to TRBJ2-1; D assignment may be TRBD1 or TRBD2 (5 bases each). The CDR3 extends over 12 amino acids. Germline CDR1 SEHNR, CDR2 FQNEAQ (reference sequence). The CDR3 sequence is CSSRGVYDEQFF. CDR3 in DNA: TGTTCCAGCAGAGGGGTTTATGATGAGCAGTTCTTC. The whole variable domain, remainder taken from reference TRBV7-9 and TRBJ2-1, is DTGVSQNPRHKITKRGQNVTFRCDPISEHNRLYWYRQTLGQGPEFLTYFQNEAQLEKSRLLSDRFSAERPKGSFSTLEIQRTEQGDSAMYLCSSRGVYDEQFFGPGTRLTVL.

J is TRBJ1-3 and V is TRBV6-5, with a tentative D call TRBD1 (6 bases). Germline lookup yields CDR1 MNHEY and CDR2 SVGAGI. Trimming pared 11 bases from V and 5 bases from J, leaving 13 bases between. This CDR3 has 12 residues. This CDR3 reads CACRDNRNTIYF. Here the CDR3 DNA reads TGTGCCTGCCGGGACAACCGAAACACCATATATTTT.

DNA for the CDR3: TGTGCCAGCAGCCGGACTAGCGGGGGGGACTTTGGCACAGATACGCAGTATTTT. It yields the protein CASSRTSGGDFGTDTQYF. V and J are TRBV7-8 and TRBJ2-3; 15 bases line up with TRBD2. The CDR3 totals 18 residues. With 5 bases clipped from V and 1 base from J, the junction kept 7 bases outside the gene matches. CDR1 is SGHVS and CDR2 is FQNEAQ in the germline V gene.

The V gene is TRBV7-6, the J gene TRBJ2-2, with TRBD1 as a possible D gene (6 bases). Between the trimmed V and J ends, which lost 1 base and 0 bases, there was a span of 12 bases. The CDR3 loop spans 17 amino acids. Germline V gene data show CDR1 as SGHVS and CDR2 as FNYEAQ. The CDR3 DNA sequence: TGTGCCAGCAGCTTAGGTAGCCGGACAGCGAACACCGGGGAGCTGTTTTTT. Translating gives CASSLGSRTANTGELFF. The complete variable domain, with remaining parts taken from reference TRBV7-6 and TRBJ2-2, reads GAGVSQSPRYKVTKRGQDVALRCDPISGHVSLYWYRQALGQGPEFLTYFNYEAQQDKSGLPNDRFSAERPEGSISTLTIQRTEQRDSAMYRCASSLGSRTANTGELFFGEGSRLTVL.

The chain couples TRBV18 to TRBJ1-1; 7 nucleotides align to TRBD1. The V gene end was trimmed by 1 base and the J gene end by 6 bases; junction bases not matched to a gene: 5. Germline CDR1 reads KGHSH; CDR2 reads LQKENI. The length of the CDR3 is 14 residues. The CDR3 region is CASSPRTGVAEAFF. DNA for the CDR3: TGTGCCAGCTCACCACGTACAGGGGTCGCTGAAGCTTTCTTT.

The V and J genes are TRBV6-6 and TRBJ2-5, with 7 bases that match TRBD1. Germline CDR1 reads MNHNY; CDR2 reads SVGAGI (reference sequence). The junction had 8 bases not matched to a gene; V was cut back by 0 bases and J by 4 bases. The CDR3 sequence is 16 residues long. CDR3 in amino acids: CASSYSGRGFSETQYF. CDR3 in DNA: TGTGCCAGCAGTTACTCAGGCAGGGGGTTTTCAGAGACCCAGTACTTC.